This T cell receptor beta chain was identified in a study of cytomegalovirus exposure and HLA in healthy donors. It was with 60 Vbeta and 13 Jbeta primers that the PCR ran. Sequencing was performed with immunoSEQ multiplex PCR; in TCRdb, only in-frame clones are kept and a portion is missing. The sample holds 100,000 to 150,000 clones, over 80% seen once. Trimming stripped 1 base from V and 10 bases from J, with 7 bases between. The V gene's germline CDR1 is MGHRA and CDR2 YSYEKL. The CDR3 contains 11 residues. The source of this sequence is a man between 18 and 29 years old in good health and CMV-seropositive. The genes are TRBV4-1 and TRBJ1-2; D unclear. The sequenced sample consisted of PBMCs. DNA of the CDR3: TGCGCCAGCAGCCAAGGACATAACTACACCTTC. This translates into CASSQGHNYTF.